Below, 14 T cell receptor beta chains from the same sample are listed, as sequenced in a study of CD8 T cells in ankylosing spondylitis. TCRdb re-derived calls from the 5' RACE reads in MiXCR, one entry per CDR3 protein. Among approximately 400,000 distinct CDR3 sequences, roughly 26% were seen once, and the ten largest hold roughly 0.9%. Antigens for these TCRs are unknown. Study-wide results and caveats: Characteristic, it appeared, of ankylosing spondylitis blood was a TCR beta motif of several highly homologous variants.

The sequenced sample consisted of blood, either unsorted or a sorted T cell fraction (not recorded which). The receptors come from a male donor with ankylosing spondylitis.

The V and J genes are TRBV20-1 and TRBJ1-5; tentatively, D is TRBD1 (5 bases). Trimming shortened V by 1 base and J by 5 bases, and 12 bases separated the two germline ends. This CDR3 comprises 14 residues. Germline loops: CDR1 DFQATT, CDR2 SNEGSKA (reference sequence). CDR3 in amino acids: CSARVLVGDQPQHF. As DNA, the CDR3 is TGCAGTGCTAGAGTGCTCGTGGGGGATCAGCCCCAGCATTTT.

The chain uses TRBV7-7 and TRBJ2-5; 8 nucleotides align to TRBD1. The CDR3 has 16 amino acids. V was pared by 2 bases and J by 5 bases, with 10 bases of the junction left unmatched. CDR1 SSHAT and CDR2 FNYEAQ come from the germline V gene (reference sequence). The CDR3 region has the DNA TGTGCCAGCAGCTTAAGCCAGGGGGCGTTCGATGAGACCCAGTACTTC. This translates into CASSLSQGAFDETQYF.

The rearrangement uses TRBV2 and TRBJ2-1; the D gene could be TRBD1 or TRBD2 (7 bases each). The V gene's germline CDR1 is SNHLY and CDR2 FYNNEI. Trimming took off 9 bases at V and 8 bases at J, with 20 bases between the two ends. This CDR3 is 14 amino acids long. The CDR3 loop reads CASLQGGDLDEQFF. The CDR3 nucleotides are TGTGCCAGTTTGCAGGGGGGGGATTTGGATGAGCAGTTCTTC.

This chain links TRBV27 with TRBJ2-3; the match to TRBD2 covers 8 bases. Germline V CDR1 and CDR2: MNHEY, SMNVEV (reference sequence). V dropped 2 bases and J dropped 2; count of bases not matched to a gene: 6. The CDR3 has 16 amino acids. The CDR3 DNA follows: TGTGCCAGCAGTTTAAGTGCAGCGGGAGACACAGATACGCAGTATTTT. Amino acid sequence: CASSLSAAGDTDTQYF.

The V gene is TRBV24-1, the J gene TRBJ1-2; D might be TRBD1 (6 bases). The CDR3 is 14 residues long. The ends were cut back, 1 base at V and 4 bases at J, with 9 bases in the middle. Germline-derived CDR1 and CDR2 are KGHDR and SFDVKD. The CDR3 reads CATSDFRQAYGYTF. CDR3 in DNA: TGTGCCACCAGTGATTTCAGACAGGCCTATGGCTACACCTTC.

The gene calls are TRBV5-6 and TRBJ2-2, with TRBD2 identical over 8 bases. Germline V lookup: CDR1 SGHDT, CDR2 YYEEEE. This CDR3 comprises 17 residues. V shed 3 bases, J shed 0 bases, and the junction held 7 bases outside the gene matches. In DNA, the CDR3 is TGTGCCAGCAGCTCAAGTGCTAGCGGGTCGAACACCGGGGAGCTGTTTTTT. Encoded protein: CASSSSASGSNTGELFF.

This rearrangement joins TRBV20-1 to TRBJ2-1, with 8 nucleotides matching TRBD2. The CDR3 is 12 residues long. The germline V gene has CDR1 DFQATT and CDR2 SNEGSKA (reference sequence). Losses at the gene ends were 3 bases for V and 8 bases for J; bases not matched to a gene: 3. CDR3 DNA sequence: TGCAGTGCTAGCGGGAGGGTTGATGAGCAGTTCTTC. Its translation: CSASGRVDEQFF.

Details on this clonotype: This likely comes from a read error, as the CDR3 has no conserved phenylalanine or tryptophan at its end. The V call is TRBV29-1, the J call TRBJ1-1; D not resolved. The CDR3 loop spans 16 amino acids. CDR1 SQVTM and CDR2 ANQGSEA come from the germline V gene. V lost 1 base to trimming and J lost 2 bases, with 17 bases between them. The CDR3 region has the DNA TGCAGCGTTGAAGGGCTGGCTGCACGCCGAAACACTGAAGCTTTCTCT. Residues: CSVEGLAARRNTEAFS.

The sample holds many counts of this clonotype. The V and J genes are TRBV29-1 and TRBJ1-2; TRBD1 aligns across 9 bases. CDR1 and CDR2 (germline): SQVTM, ANQGSEA. The CDR3 has 13 residues. The V and J ends lost 6 bases and 6 bases, in that order; junction bases with no gene match: 8. DNA for the CDR3: TGCAGCGTGTCCCGGGACAGGGTTGATGGCTACACCTTC. It encodes CSVSRDRVDGYTF.

This clonotype has just a few counts. The rearrangement joins TRBV3-1 to TRBJ2-2, with D unclear. Trimming pared 4 bases from V and 0 bases from J, leaving 12 bases between. This CDR3 is 16 amino acids long. Germline values: CDR1 LGHDT, CDR2 YNNKEL (reference sequence). The CDR3 region is CASSPEARTNTGELFF. The CDR3 nucleotides are TGTGCCAGCAGCCCCGAAGCCCGAACGAACACCGGGGAGCTGTTTTTT.

This rearrangement joins TRBV5-1 to TRBJ2-2; perhaps D is TRBD1 or TRBD2 (5 bases each). V was cut by 4 bases and J by 5 bases, with 18 bases left in between. The CDR3 spans 16 residues. The germline V gene encodes CDR1 SGHRS and CDR2 YFSETQ. The CDR3 DNA sequence: TGCGCCAGCAGCCTCCGTGCCGGGGCGGATACCGGGGAGCTGTTTTTT. It translates to CASSLRAGADTGELFF.

The chain is built from TRBV29-1 and TRBJ2-3; D might be TRBD1 (6 bases). Germline CDR1 SQVTM, CDR2 ANQGSEA. The CDR3 extends over 13 amino acids. Trimming shortened V by 7 bases and J by 2 bases, and 13 bases separated the two germline ends. CDR3 sequence (DNA): TGCAGCGACCGTCAGGGGATCACAGATACGCAGTATTTT. Protein sequence: CSDRQGITDTQYF.

This chain connects TRBV3-1 to TRBJ2-3, with D perhaps TRBD2 (7 bases). The CDR3 loop spans 16 amino acids. Looked up from germline, CDR1 is LGHDT and CDR2 is YNNKEL (reference sequence). V was cut by 4 bases and J by 1 base, with 15 bases left in between. CDR3 in amino acids: CASSPRGAGGTDTQYF. The CDR3, as DNA: TGTGCCAGCAGCCCTAGGGGGGCGGGAGGCACAGATACGCAGTATTTT.

The CDR3 sequence is CASSQRNANTGELFF. CDR3 in DNA: TGTGCCAGCAGCCAGCGGAACGCGAACACCGGGGAGCTGTTTTTT. This chain uses TRBV11-3 with TRBJ2-2; TRBD2 is a possible D gene (5 bases). In germline, CDR1 is SGHNT, CDR2 YENEEA. The CDR3 covers 15 residues. Trimming pared 5 bases from V and 0 bases from J, leaving 10 bases between.